This T cell receptor (beta chain) was profiled in a study of cytomegalovirus exposure and HLA in healthy donors. Study-wide context: A later analysis reported the same platform for the roughly 120 validation repertoires and the roughly 700 first-cohort repertoires. General study points: Cytomegalovirus-associated TCR beta chains were listed, numbering some 180. The authors confirmed in vitro that three CMV-associated chains were specific for CMV antigens.

To note about this clone: Its antigen remains unknown.

Using immunoSEQ multiplex PCR, the repertoire was profiled, and TCRdb retains in-frame clones only, with some absent. Of roughly 250,000 clones listed, 75% to 90% are singletons. The CDR3 runs 15 residues. The germline V gene has CDR1 SGHRS and CDR2 YFSETQ. V lost 0 bases and J lost 1, with 8 bases in between. The V gene is TRBV5-1, the J gene TRBJ2-4; tentative D call: TRBD1 (6 bases). The TCR comes from a woman aged 25 to 45 in good health and CMV-seropositive. Material for sequencing was PBMCs. CDR3 bases: TGCGCCAGCAGCTTGGCCACAGGGGCCAAAAACATTCAGTACTTC. Its translation is CASSLATGAKNIQYF.